The 22 T cell receptor beta chains below all came from one sample that was sequenced in a study of T cell repertoires in cytomegalovirus infection. These receptors are not linked to any known antigen. TCRdb re-called the reads through MiXCR, storing one row per CDR3 protein. This table holds 450,000 to 550,000 distinct CDR3 sequences, about 39% found once. The specimen comprised cultured PBMCs, sampled from culture after CMV antigen stimulation. All receptors derive from a human donor in good health (CMV status not recorded). Some clones in this sample may be carry-over from other donors' samples.

The chain joins TRBV20-1 to TRBJ1-1; 7 bases map to TRBD1. Trimming removed 6 bases from V and 5 bases from J; junction bases left unmatched: 12. This CDR3 has 14 residues. CDR1 is DFQATT, CDR2 SNEGSKA, per germline (reference sequence). The CDR3 sequence: CSAQTGSRGTEAFF. The CDR3 DNA reads as TGCAGTGCCCAGACAGGGTCGCGGGGGACTGAAGCTTTCTTT.

This clonotype was counted a few times. V usage is TRBV6-5 and J usage is TRBJ2-7, with 9 bases fitting TRBD1. V gave up 2 bases and J gave up 5 bases; unmatched junction bases: 10. The CDR3 consists of 16 residues. Germline V gene sequence: CDR1 MNHEY, CDR2 SVGAGI. CDR3 sequence reads: CASSYSGTGNNHEQYF. CDR3 coding DNA: TGTGCCAGCAGTTACAGCGGGACAGGGAACAACCACGAGCAGTACTTC.

This clonotype turned up a few times. The chain uses TRBV28 and TRBJ1-1; D is uncertain. The germline CDR1 and CDR2 sequences are MDHEN and SYDVKM. V gave up 2 bases and J gave up 3 bases, with 7 bases separating them. The CDR3 is made up of 13 amino acids. CDR3 DNA: TGTGCCAGCAGTTTAGGTCAGCACACTGAAGCTTTCTTT. It specifies CASSLGQHTEAFF. Drawing the rest from reference TRBV28 and TRBJ1-1, the complete variable domain is DVKVTQSSRYLVKRTGEKVFLECVQDMDHENMFWYRQDPGLGLRLIYFSYDVKMKEKGDIPEGYSVSREKKERFSLILESASTNQTSMYLCASSLGQHTEAFFGQGTRLTVV.

This chain links TRBV19 with TRBJ2-3, with 9 bases matching TRBD2. This CDR3 has 15 residues. Germline CDR1 is LNHDA and CDR2 is SQIVND (reference sequence). The ends lost 4 bases at V and 4 bases at J; junction bases unmatched: 6. Written as DNA, the CDR3 is TGTGCCAGTAGTACTAGCGGGGTAGAAGCAGATACGCAGTATTTT. Its protein is CASSTSGVEADTQYF.

This chain joins TRBV6-8 and TRBJ2-7; no clear D gene. V lost 0 bases to trimming and J lost 7 bases, with 7 bases between them. CDR1 is MNHGY, CDR2 SAAAGT, per germline. The CDR3 spans 12 residues. The CDR3 DNA reads TGTGCCAGCAGTTACTCCTACCAAGAGCAGTACTTC. Residues: CASSYSYQEQYF.

The J gene is TRBJ1-1, the V gene TRBV6-5, with 10 bases aligning to TRBD1. This CDR3 has 15 residues. V was pared by 7 bases and J by 0 bases, with 5 bases of the junction left unmatched. Per the germline V gene, CDR1 is MNHEY and CDR2 is SVGAGI. The CDR3 loop is CASTRDRGLNTEAFF. CDR3 DNA sequence: TGTGCCAGCACCCGAGACAGGGGGCTGAACACTGAAGCTTTCTTT.

V and J are TRBV7-2 and TRBJ2-1; D not certain. This CDR3 is 14 amino acids long. Germline CDR1 and CDR2: SGHTA and FQGNSA. V lost 7 bases and J lost 0, with 10 bases in between. In DNA, the CDR3 is TGTGCCAGCAACACTCCCAGCTCCTACAATGAGCAGTTCTTC. Protein sequence: CASNTPSSYNEQFF. Together with reference TRBV7-2 and TRBJ2-1, the CDR3 gives the full variable domain: GAGVSQSPSNKVTEKGKDVELRCDPISGHTALYWYRQSLGQGLEFLIYFQGNSAPDKSGLPSDRFSAERTGGSVSTLTIQRTQQEDSAVYLCASNTPSSYNEQFFGPGTRLTVL.

J is TRBJ1-5 and V is TRBV19; no definite D call. V dropped 5 bases and J dropped 7 bases, with 12 bases sitting between them. Germline lookup yields CDR1 LNHDA and CDR2 SQIVND (reference sequence). This CDR3 comprises 13 residues. The CDR3 region has the DNA TGTGCCAGTAGTGTCACAGACGGGCAGCCCCAGCATTTT. Translated, it gives CASSVTDGQPQHF. Looking up the rest from reference TRBV19 and TRBJ1-5 gives the full variable domain: DGGITQSPKYLFRKEGQNVTLSCEQNLNHDAMYWYRQDPGQGLRLIYYSQIVNDFQKGDIAEGYSVSREKKESFPLTVTSAQKNPTAFYLCASSVTDGQPQHFGDGTRLSIL.

This CDR3 reads CASSSTGQGGDTQYF. CDR3 in DNA: TGTGCCAGCAGCTCCACAGGACAGGGGGGAGATACGCAGTATTTT. This chain connects TRBV7-9 to TRBJ2-3, with TRBD1 identical over 10 bases. The germline V gene encodes CDR1 SEHNR and CDR2 FQNEAQ (reference sequence). CDR3 length: 15 amino acids. The V segment lost 4 bases and the J segment 5 bases; nucleotides outside the gene matches: 6.

CDR3 nucleotide sequence: TGTGCCAGCAGTTACACCAGACAGGCTCGGGGCTATGGCTACACCTTC. It encodes CASSYTRQARGYGYTF. The rearrangement links TRBV6-5 to TRBJ1-2, with D perhaps TRBD1 (6 bases). Germline assignment: CDR1 MNHEY and CDR2 SVGAGI. Trimming took off 2 bases at V and 4 bases at J, with 17 bases between the two ends. The CDR3 has 16 amino acids.

In the case of this clonotype: This may be a read error, as it is one base from a much larger clone. It is likely a read error, because the conserved phenylalanine at the end of the CDR3 is missing. The chain joins TRBV7-2 to TRBJ2-4; D unresolved. The V gene's germline CDR1 is SGHTA and CDR2 FQGNSA. Trimming left V 3 bases short and J 0 bases short, with 15 bases between. The CDR3 covers 17 residues. CDR3 coding DNA: TGTGCCAGCAGCTTCCAAAGAAAAAGTTTAGCCAAAAACATTCAGTACTCC. Its protein is CASSFQRKSLAKNIQYS.

There are a few counts of this clonotype. J is TRBJ2-1 and V is TRBV19; D might be TRBD2 (5 bases). Germline V gene data show CDR1 as LNHDA and CDR2 as SQIVND (reference sequence). The germline V and J ends were trimmed by 1 base and 3 bases, with 16 bases remaining between them. The CDR3 is 17 residues long. CDR3 region: CASSIGPLAAVYNEQFF. In DNA form, the CDR3 reads TGTGCCAGTAGTATAGGCCCTCTAGCTGCTGTCTACAATGAGCAGTTCTTC.

The chain joins TRBV7-2 to TRBJ2-7, with TRBD2 matching over 11 bases. Losses at the gene ends were 5 bases for V and 3 bases for J; bases not matched to a gene: 6. The CDR3 totals 15 residues. Germline CDR1 is SGHTA and CDR2 is FQGNSA. The CDR3 reads CASSPTSGRLYEQYF. The CDR3, as DNA: TGTGCCAGCAGCCCCACTAGCGGGAGACTCTACGAGCAGTACTTC. Filled out from reference TRBV7-2 and TRBJ2-7, the complete variable domain reads GAGVSQSPSNKVTEKGKDVELRCDPISGHTALYWYRQSLGQGLEFLIYFQGNSAPDKSGLPSDRFSAERTGGSVSTLTIQRTQQEDSAVYLCASSPTSGRLYEQYFGPGTRLTVT.

This chain connects TRBV9 to TRBJ2-7; D unclear. Germline CDR1 reads SGDLS; CDR2 reads YYNGEE. The length of the CDR3 is 16 residues. V lost 4 bases, J lost 1 base, and 18 bases lay in between. In nucleotides, the CDR3 is TGTGCCAGCAGCCCACGTTCTATGGCGGCTTCCTACGAGCAGTACTTC. This sequence encodes CASSPRSMAASYEQYF. The full variable domain, with the rest looked up from reference TRBV9 and TRBJ2-7, is DSGVTQTPKHLITATGQRVTLRCSPRSGDLSVYWYQQSLDQGLQFLIQYYNGEERAKGNILERFSAQQFPDLHSELNLSSLELGDSALYFCASSPRSMAASYEQYFGPGTRLTVT.

The V call is TRBV29-1, the J call TRBJ1-2, with no clear D. Germline assignment: CDR1 SQVTM and CDR2 ANQGSEA. V was clipped by 0 bases and J by 4 bases, with 3 bases between them. This CDR3 is built from 11 residues. The CDR3 nucleotides read TGCAGCGTTGAAGATGTCTATGGCTACACCTTC. Amino acids: CSVEDVYGYTF.

V is TRBV6-1 and J is TRBJ1-4, with D unresolved. The CDR3 is 14 amino acids. Germline V CDR1 and CDR2: MNHNS, SASEGT. Trimming removed 2 bases from V and 1 base from J, with 5 bases in between. The CDR3 spells CASSEWVTNEKLFF. CDR3 sequence (DNA): TGTGCCAGCAGTGAATGGGTAACTAATGAAAAACTGTTTTTT.

This clonotype appeared a few times. The chain is built from TRBV7-6 and TRBJ2-1, with TRBD2 identical over 7 bases. The CDR3 covers 16 residues. Trimming removed 4 bases from V and 0 bases from J; junction bases left unmatched: 6. Germline lookup yields CDR1 SGHVS and CDR2 FNYEAQ. CDR3 region: CASSSYGGSSYNEQFF. The CDR3, as DNA: TGTGCCAGCAGCTCCTACGGGGGGAGCTCCTACAATGAGCAGTTCTTC.

The rearrangement joins TRBV5-1 to TRBJ2-3; 8 bases fit TRBD2. With 3 bases clipped from V and 2 bases from J, the junction kept 2 bases outside the gene matches. The CDR3 length is 14 residues. Germline CDR1 reads SGHRS; CDR2 reads YFSETQ. As DNA, the CDR3 is TGCGCCAGCAGCTCACTAGCGGACACAGATACGCAGTATTTT. This sequence encodes CASSSLADTDTQYF.

This clonotype was seen ten or more times. The chain couples TRBV7-2 to TRBJ2-7, with 10 bases identical to TRBD2. The CDR3 runs 18 residues. The V segment lost 3 bases and the J segment 4 bases; nucleotides outside the gene matches: 15. Per germline, CDR1 SGHTA and CDR2 FQGNSA. The CDR3 is CASSLGLSGGAKKYEQYF. CDR3 nucleotide sequence: TGTGCCAGCAGCTTGGGACTAAGCGGGGGGGCTAAAAAATACGAGCAGTACTTC.

CDR3 nucleotide sequence: TGTGCCAGCAGCCCCTCAGGGAGAGGGAATCAGCCCCAGCATTTT. Protein: CASSPSGRGNQPQHF. This rearrangement joins TRBV6-1 to TRBJ1-5; weak D call: TRBD1 (5 bases). Between the trimmed V and J ends, which lost 6 bases and 4 bases, there was a span of 16 bases. The germline V gene encodes CDR1 MNHNS and CDR2 SASEGT. The CDR3 runs to 15 residues.

CDR3 protein: CASSQHPGHSTDTQYF. In DNA, the CDR3 is TGCGCCAGCAGCCAACATCCGGGGCACAGCACAGATACGCAGTATTTT. The J gene is TRBJ2-3, the V gene TRBV4-1, with D tentatively TRBD1 or TRBD2 (5 bases each). The CDR3 consists of 16 residues. Germline V lookup: CDR1 MGHRA, CDR2 YSYEKL. The germline V and J ends were trimmed by 2 bases and 0 bases, with 12 bases remaining between them.

This chain joins TRBV7-6 and TRBJ2-1; 10 nucleotides line up with TRBD2. Trimming took 5 bases from V and 9 from J; bases not matched to a gene: 10. Germline assignment: CDR1 SGHVS and CDR2 FNYEAQ. CDR3 length: 15 amino acids. Here the CDR3 DNA reads TGTGCCAGCAGCCGCGGCCAGCGGGAGGGAGGTGAGCAGTTCTTC. Translation: CASSRGQREGGEQFF.